The 21 T cell receptor beta chains in this list originate from one sample, sequenced in a study of blood T cells in healthy people across ages. A second PCR of 7 to 11 cycles used a sample-barcoded 5' primer and a J-beta primer mix. TCRdb itself ran the 5' RACE reads through MiXCR, one entry per CDR3 protein. The sample shows 1,500,000 or so distinct CDR3 sequences, 59% of them seen only once. The material sequenced was blood. Every receptor here comes from a man between 18 and 35 years old in good health.

The DNA for the CDR3 is TGCGCCAGCAGCTTTATTCTAGCGGGGGGTGACGAGCAGTACTTC. It translates to CASSFILAGGDEQYF. This sequence joins TRBV5-1 and TRBJ2-4, with TRBD2 identical over 11 bases. The closer fit of TRBJ2-7 to the DNA end suggests the J call may be wrong. Germline CDR1 reads SGHRS; CDR2 reads YFSETQ. The CDR3 is made up of 15 amino acids.

The rearrangement uses TRBV4-1 and TRBJ2-5; TRBD2 aligns across 7 bases. CDR3 length equals 17 residues. V trimming: 1 base; J trimming: 1 base; junction bases outside the gene matches: 9. Germline-derived CDR1 and CDR2 are MGHRA and YSYEKL. The CDR3 sequence: CASSQVRSGVSQETQYF. Here the CDR3 DNA reads TGCGCCAGCAGCCAAGTTAGGAGCGGGGTCAGCCAAGAGACCCAGTACTTC.

The chain combines TRBV10-3 with TRBJ1-5; D is unclear. The CDR3 is 12 amino acids. The germline CDR1 and CDR2 sequences are ENHRY and SYGVKD. V was clipped by 3 bases and J by 9 bases, with 9 bases between them. The CDR3 is CAISEPGRPQHF. The CDR3 coding sequence is TGTGCCATCAGTGAACCCGGGAGGCCCCAGCATTTT.

This clonotype was detected only a few times. The V and J genes are TRBV4-1 and TRBJ2-5, with TRBD1 as a possible D gene (6 bases). The DNA end favors TRBJ2-7, so the J call may be wrong. Per germline, CDR1 MGHRA and CDR2 YSYEKL. The CDR3 covers 15 residues. The CDR3 region is CASSPSAGAIYEQYF. CDR3 coding DNA: TGCGCCAGCAGCCCCTCTGCAGGGGCAATTTACGAGCAGTACTTC.

V is TRBV25-1 and J is TRBJ2-1; perhaps D is TRBD1 or TRBD2 (5 bases each). The CDR3 contains 18 residues. Germline V gives CDR1 MGHDK, CDR2 SYGVNS. Trimming removed 4 bases from V and 6 bases from J, with 25 bases in between. The CDR3 is CASSGSPPGPIRGNEQFF. DNA of the CDR3: TGTGCCAGCAGTGGCTCTCCACCGGGACCGATAAGGGGCAATGAGCAGTTCTTC.

This clonotype was seen only a few times. V and J are TRBV7-8 and TRBJ2-3, with 13 bases matching TRBD2. With 5 bases clipped from V and 4 bases from J, the junction kept 6 bases outside the gene matches. In germline, CDR1 is SGHVS, CDR2 FQNEAQ. CDR3 length: 16 residues. The CDR3 DNA is TGTGCCAGCAGCCCCCGGACTAGCGGGAGCCCAGATACGCAGTATTTT. Amino acid sequence: CASSPRTSGSPDTQYF.

This chain uses TRBV6-6 with TRBJ1-2, with no clear D. CDR1 MNHNY and CDR2 SVGAGI come from the germline V gene (reference sequence). Trimming pared 4 bases from V and 3 bases from J, leaving 9 bases between. CDR3 length: 13 residues. This chain's CDR3 is CASSWTPDYGYTF. CDR3 in DNA: TGTGCCAGCAGTTGGACCCCCGACTATGGCTACACCTTC.

The chain has TRBV7-2 and TRBJ2-5, with TRBD2 matching over 10 bases. The DNA end favors TRBJ2-7, so the J call may be wrong. Germline V gene data show CDR1 as SGHTA and CDR2 as FQGNSA. The CDR3 is made up of 15 amino acids. The CDR3 DNA follows: TGTGCCAGCAGCTTAGCAGCGGGGGGGGACTACGAGCAGTACTTC. This translates into CASSLAAGGDYEQYF.

The chain uses TRBV10-3 and TRBJ2-7, with D possibly being TRBD1 (5 bases). Trimming took 2 bases from V and 0 from J, leaving 20 bases between them. This CDR3 is 18 amino acids long. Germline V gene sequence: CDR1 ENHRY, CDR2 SYGVKD. The DNA of the CDR3 is TGTGCCATCAGTGAGACCAGATTAGACCTGGACAACTCCTACGAGCAGTACTTC. Protein product: CAISETRLDLDNSYEQYF.

This rearrangement joins TRBV5-1 to TRBJ2-7, with unresolved D. Germline V lookup: CDR1 SGHRS, CDR2 YFSETQ. Trimming cost V 0 bases and J 1 base, with 14 bases left between them. The CDR3 has 16 amino acids. The CDR3 sequence: CASSLAGNVFSYEQYF. In DNA form, the CDR3 reads TGCGCCAGCAGCTTGGCGGGTAATGTGTTTTCCTACGAGCAGTACTTC.

The genes are TRBV29-1 and TRBJ2-3; D is possibly TRBD1 (6 bases). CDR3 size: 12 residues. V was shortened by 4 bases and J by 5 bases, with 10 bases between the two germline ends. The V gene's germline CDR1 is SQVTM and CDR2 ANQGSEA. Here the CDR3 DNA reads TGCAGCGTTGCTTGGGACATAGATACGCAGTATTTT. Translated, it gives CSVAWDIDTQYF.

V is TRBV4-1 and J is TRBJ2-6, with D possibly TRBD2 on 5 matching bases. CDR3 length equals 14 residues. Germline V CDR1 and CDR2: MGHRA, YSYEKL. Trimming shortened V by 5 bases and J by 3 bases, and 8 bases separated the two germline ends. The CDR3 is CASSTRVGANVLTF. DNA for the CDR3: TGCGCCAGCAGCACGCGGGTTGGGGCCAACGTCCTGACTTTC.

There are a few counts of this clonotype. This rearrangement joins TRBV4-1 to TRBJ2-7, with 8 bases matching TRBD2. Trimming cost V 2 bases and J 3 bases; bases outside gene matches: 12. The CDR3 has 17 amino acids. Germline CDR1 and CDR2: MGHRA and YSYEKL. CDR3 coding DNA: TGCGCCAGCAGCCAACTCCTGACCAGCGGGGGCCTCTACGAGCAGTACTTC. The encoded protein is CASSQLLTSGGLYEQYF.

This clonotype appeared a single time. The chain is built from TRBV7-6 and TRBJ2-7, with TRBD2 matching over 10 bases. The trim removed 8 bases at V and 3 bases at J, leaving 10 bases unmatched. This CDR3 has 15 residues. The V gene's germline CDR1 is SGHVS and CDR2 FNYEAQ. This CDR3 reads CASVGRLAGDYEQYF. The CDR3 nucleotides read TGTGCCAGCGTTGGTCGGCTAGCGGGGGACTACGAGCAGTACTTC.

The V call is TRBV29-1, the J call TRBJ1-1, with D perhaps matching TRBD1 (5 bases). The V end was cut by 7 bases, the J end by 6 bases, with 15 bases between. CDR1 and CDR2 from the germline V gene are SQVTM and ANQGSEA. This CDR3 spans 12 amino acids. CDR3 region: CSALGLGSEAFF. CDR3 nucleotide sequence: TGCAGCGCTTTGGGGCTCGGATCTGAAGCTTTCTTT.

This chain joins TRBV28 and TRBJ2-4; D gene uncertain. The tail of the sequence fits TRBJ2-7 better, so the J call may be wrong. This CDR3 is built from 14 residues. Germline V gene data show CDR1 as MDHEN and CDR2 as SYDVKM. CDR3 residues: CASIPHGVSYEQYF. The CDR3 region has the DNA TGTGCCAGCATTCCACATGGGGTCTCCTACGAGCAGTACTTC.

The chain is built from TRBV30 and TRBJ2-1; the D gene is possibly TRBD2 (5 bases). The CDR3 loop spans 13 amino acids. V gave up 2 bases and J gave up 4 bases, with 9 bases separating them. Germline CDR1 reads GTSNPN; CDR2 reads SVGIG (reference sequence). The CDR3 protein is CAWSPSKYNEQFF. For the CDR3, the DNA is TGTGCCTGGAGTCCTAGCAAATACAATGAGCAGTTCTTC.

The chain combines TRBV4-1 with TRBJ1-5; TRBD1 is a possible D gene (5 bases). Trimming took 0 bases from V and 4 from J, leaving 10 bases between them. Looked up from germline, CDR1 is MGHRA and CDR2 is YSYEKL. This CDR3 has 15 amino acids. The CDR3: CASSQDGAVNQPQHF. DNA for the CDR3: TGCGCCAGCAGCCAAGACGGGGCAGTAAATCAGCCCCAGCATTTT.

This rearrangement joins TRBV10-3 to TRBJ2-5, with 7 bases matching TRBD1. Trimming at V came to 2 bases and at J to 5 bases, leaving 11 bases not matched to a gene. The CDR3 has 16 residues. Germline V gene lookup returns CDR1 ENHRY and CDR2 SYGVKD. Here the CDR3 reads CAISEPRRTGRETQYF. The CDR3 DNA follows: TGTGCCATCAGTGAGCCGAGAAGGACAGGAAGGGAGACCCAGTACTTC.

The rearrangement links TRBV11-2 to TRBJ2-1; 9 bases are a match to TRBD2. V was pared by 3 bases and J by 5 bases, with 8 bases of the junction left unmatched. CDR3 length: 16 residues. The V gene's germline CDR1 is SGHAT and CDR2 FQNNGV. The CDR3 nucleotides read TGTGCCAGCAGCTTCTTCGGCGGGAGGGCCCACAATGAGCAGTTCTTC. This translates into CASSFFGGRAHNEQFF.

V usage is TRBV6-2 or TRBV6-3 and J usage is TRBJ2-4; D unresolved. The end of the DNA aligns better with TRBJ2-7, so the J call may be wrong. CDR1 is MNHEY and CDR2 is SVGEGT in the germline V gene. This CDR3 is 13 amino acids long. The CDR3 loop is CASRDDGFYEQYF. CDR3 in DNA: TGTGCCAGCAGAGACGACGGGTTTTACGAGCAGTACTTC.